This T cell receptor beta chain was identified during a study of shared clonotypes between healthy human individuals. Study-wide findings and caveats: Incompleteness in sorted-subset sequencing, despite large depth, was shown by rarefaction.

The naive CD8 subset, CD45RO-negative cells positively selected for CCR7, excluded terminally differentiated effector memory CD45RA+ cells. Profiled with immunoSEQ multiplex PCR; TCRdb holds only in-frame clones, not every one. The sample holds about 590,000 clones, roughly 95% seen once. Germline V gene lookup returns CDR1 SEHNR and CDR2 FQNEAQ (reference sequence). V gave up 2 bases and J gave up 1 base, with 6 bases separating them. The CDR3 loop spans 14 amino acids. As for this clone: Its antigen is currently unknown.

The V and J genes are TRBV7-9 and TRBJ1-3; the D is unclear. Source material: naive CD8+ T cells sorted from blood. The receptor comes from a woman under 40 in good health. The CDR3 DNA is TGTGCCAGCAGCTTATCAGAATCTGGAAACACCATATATTTT. Translating gives CASSLSESGNTIYF.